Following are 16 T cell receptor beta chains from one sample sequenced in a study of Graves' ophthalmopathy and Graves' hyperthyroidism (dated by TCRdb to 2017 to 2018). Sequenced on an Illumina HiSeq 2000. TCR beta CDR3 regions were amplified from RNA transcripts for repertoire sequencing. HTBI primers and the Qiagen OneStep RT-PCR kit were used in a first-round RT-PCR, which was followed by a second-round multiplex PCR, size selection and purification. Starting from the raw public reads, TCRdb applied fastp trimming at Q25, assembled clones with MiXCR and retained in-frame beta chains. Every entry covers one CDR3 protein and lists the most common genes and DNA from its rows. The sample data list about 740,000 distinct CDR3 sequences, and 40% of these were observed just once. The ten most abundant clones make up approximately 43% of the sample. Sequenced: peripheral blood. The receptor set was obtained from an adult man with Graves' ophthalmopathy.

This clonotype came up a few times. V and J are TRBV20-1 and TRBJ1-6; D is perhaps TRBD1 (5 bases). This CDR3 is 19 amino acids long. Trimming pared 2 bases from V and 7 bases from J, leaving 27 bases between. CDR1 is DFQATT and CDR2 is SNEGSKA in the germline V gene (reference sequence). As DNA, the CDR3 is TGCAGTGCTAGATCAGGAGGGCGAGGAGGGGCCGTAGGGAATTCACCCCTCCACTTT. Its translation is CSARSGGRGGAVGNSPLHF.

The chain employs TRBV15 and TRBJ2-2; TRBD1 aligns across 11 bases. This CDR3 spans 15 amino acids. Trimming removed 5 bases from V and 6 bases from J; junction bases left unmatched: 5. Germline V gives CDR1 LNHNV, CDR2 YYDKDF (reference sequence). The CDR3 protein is CATSRGQGASGELFF. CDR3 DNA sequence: TGTGCCACCAGCCGAGGACAGGGGGCGTCCGGGGAGCTGTTTTTT.

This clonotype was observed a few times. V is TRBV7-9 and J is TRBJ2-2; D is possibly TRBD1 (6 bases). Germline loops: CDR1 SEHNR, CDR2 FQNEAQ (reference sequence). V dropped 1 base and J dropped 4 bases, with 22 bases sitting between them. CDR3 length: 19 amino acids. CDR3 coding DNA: TGTGCCAGCAGCTTAGATGCCTGGGCAGGGGCCGACAGCACCGGGGAGCTGTTTTTT. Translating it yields CASSLDAWAGADSTGELFF.

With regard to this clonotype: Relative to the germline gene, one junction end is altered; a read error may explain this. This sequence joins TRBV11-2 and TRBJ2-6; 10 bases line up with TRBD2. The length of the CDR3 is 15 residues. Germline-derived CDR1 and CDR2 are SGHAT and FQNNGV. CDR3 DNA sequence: TGTGCCAGCAGCTCGACCACTAGCGGGGCCTACGTCCTGACTTTC. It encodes CASSSTTSGAYVLTF. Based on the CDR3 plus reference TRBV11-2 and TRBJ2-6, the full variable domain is EAGVAQSPRYKIIEKRQSVAFWCNPISGHATLYWYQQILGQGPKLLIQFQNNGVVDDSQLPKDRFSAERLKGVDSTLKIQPAKLEDSAVYLCASSSTTSGAYVLTFGAGSRLTVL.

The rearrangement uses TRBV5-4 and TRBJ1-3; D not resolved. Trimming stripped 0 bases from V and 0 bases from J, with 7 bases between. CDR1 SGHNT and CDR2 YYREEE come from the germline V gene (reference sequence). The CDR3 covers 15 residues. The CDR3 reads CASSLVPSSGNTIYF. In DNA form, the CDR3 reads TGTGCCAGCAGCTTGGTTCCGAGCTCTGGAAACACCATATATTTT.

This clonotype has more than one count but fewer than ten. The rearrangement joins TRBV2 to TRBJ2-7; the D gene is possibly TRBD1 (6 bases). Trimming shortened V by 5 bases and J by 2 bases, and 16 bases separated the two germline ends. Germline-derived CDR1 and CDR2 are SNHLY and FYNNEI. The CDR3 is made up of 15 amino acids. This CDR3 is CASSYLSGTTYEQYF. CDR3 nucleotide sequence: TGTGCCAGCAGTTACCTTTCCGGGACAACCTACGAGCAGTACTTC.

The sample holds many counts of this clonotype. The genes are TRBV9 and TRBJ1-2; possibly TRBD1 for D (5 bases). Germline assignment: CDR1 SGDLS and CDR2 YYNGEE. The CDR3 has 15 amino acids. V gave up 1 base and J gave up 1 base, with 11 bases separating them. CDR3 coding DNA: TGTGCCAGCAGCGTACTGCCAGGGTATAACTATGGCTACACCTTC. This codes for CASSVLPGYNYGYTF.

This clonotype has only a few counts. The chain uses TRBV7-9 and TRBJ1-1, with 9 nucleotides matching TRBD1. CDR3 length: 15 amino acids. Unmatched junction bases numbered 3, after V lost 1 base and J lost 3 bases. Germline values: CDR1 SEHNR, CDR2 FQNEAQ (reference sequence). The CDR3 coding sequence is TGTGCCAGCAGCTTAGAGACAGGGGGTCACACTGAAGCTTTCTTT. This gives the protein CASSLETGGHTEAFF.

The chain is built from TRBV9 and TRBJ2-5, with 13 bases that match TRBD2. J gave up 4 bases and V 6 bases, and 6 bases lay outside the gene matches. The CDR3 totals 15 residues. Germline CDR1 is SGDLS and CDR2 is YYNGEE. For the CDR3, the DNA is TGTGCCAGCACTGGGACTAGCGGGATGGGAGAGACCCAGTACTTC. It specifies CASTGTSGMGETQYF.

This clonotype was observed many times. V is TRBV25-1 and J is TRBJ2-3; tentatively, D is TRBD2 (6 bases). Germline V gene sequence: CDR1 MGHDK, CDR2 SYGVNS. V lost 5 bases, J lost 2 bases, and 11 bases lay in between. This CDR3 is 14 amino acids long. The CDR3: CASSLGGSTDTQYF. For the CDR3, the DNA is TGTGCCAGCAGTCTGGGGGGTTCCACAGATACGCAGTATTTT.

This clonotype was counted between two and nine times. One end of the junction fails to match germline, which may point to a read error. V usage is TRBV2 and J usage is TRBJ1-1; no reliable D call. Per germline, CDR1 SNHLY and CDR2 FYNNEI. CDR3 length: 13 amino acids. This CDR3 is CASSEAGFTEAFF. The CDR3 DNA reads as TGTGCTAGCAGTGAAGCGGGTTTCACTGAAGCTTTCTTT.

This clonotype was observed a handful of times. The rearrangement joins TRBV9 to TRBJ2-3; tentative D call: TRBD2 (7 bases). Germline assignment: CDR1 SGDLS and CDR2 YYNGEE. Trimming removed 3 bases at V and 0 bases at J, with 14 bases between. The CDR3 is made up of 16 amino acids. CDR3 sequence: CASSGRGGGSTDTQYF. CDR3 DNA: TGTGCCAGCAGCGGACGAGGGGGGGGGAGCACAGATACGCAGTATTTT.

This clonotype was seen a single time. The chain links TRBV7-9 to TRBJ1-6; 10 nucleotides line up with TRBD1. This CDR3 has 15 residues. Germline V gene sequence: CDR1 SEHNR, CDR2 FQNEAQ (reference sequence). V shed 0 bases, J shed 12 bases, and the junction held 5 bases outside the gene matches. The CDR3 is CASSLAGQGSVPLHF. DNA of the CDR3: TGTGCCAGCAGCTTAGCGGGACAGGGGAGTGTACCCCTCCACTTT. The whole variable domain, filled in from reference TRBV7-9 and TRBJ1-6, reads DTGVSQNPRHKITKRGQNVTFRCDPISEHNRLYWYRQTLGQGPEFLTYFQNEAQLEKSRLLSDRFSAERPKGSFSTLEIQRTEQGDSAMYLCASSLAGQGSVPLHFGNGTRLTVT.

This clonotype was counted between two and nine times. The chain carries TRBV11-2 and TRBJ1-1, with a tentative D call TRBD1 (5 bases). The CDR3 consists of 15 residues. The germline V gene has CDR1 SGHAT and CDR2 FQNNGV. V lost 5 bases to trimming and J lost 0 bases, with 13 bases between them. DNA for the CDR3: TGTGCCAGCAGCGCCAGCGGGGGAATGAACACTGAAGCTTTCTTT. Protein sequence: CASSASGGMNTEAFF.

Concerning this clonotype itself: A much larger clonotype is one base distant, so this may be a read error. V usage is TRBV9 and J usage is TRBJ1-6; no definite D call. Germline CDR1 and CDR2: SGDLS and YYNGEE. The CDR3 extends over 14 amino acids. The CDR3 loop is CASTVGVRNSPLHF. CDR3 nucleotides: TGTGCCAGCACCGTAGGCGTGCGTAATTCACCCCTCCACTTT. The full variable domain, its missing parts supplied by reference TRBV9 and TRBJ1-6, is DSGVTQTPKHLITATGQRVTLRCSPRSGDLSVYWYQQSLDQGLQFLIQYYNGEERAKGNILERFSAQQFPDLHSELNLSSLELGDSALYFCASTVGVRNSPLHFGNGTRLTVT.

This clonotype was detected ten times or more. The CDR3 protein is CASSMTGDYGYTF. CDR3 bases: TGTGCCAGCAGCATGACAGGGGACTATGGCTACACCTTC. The V gene is TRBV9, the J gene TRBJ1-2; 8 nucleotides match TRBD1. The CDR3 totals 13 residues. The trim removed 4 bases at V and 3 bases at J, leaving 2 bases unmatched. Germline V gives CDR1 SGDLS, CDR2 YYNGEE. Together with reference TRBV9 and TRBJ1-2, the CDR3 gives the full variable domain: DSGVTQTPKHLITATGQRVTLRCSPRSGDLSVYWYQQSLDQGLQFLIQYYNGEERAKGNILERFSAQQFPDLHSELNLSSLELGDSALYFCASSMTGDYGYTFGSGTRLTVV.